This record concerns one T cell receptor beta chain sequence. Antigen specificity is unknown. The assay was immunoSEQ multiplex PCR, and TCRdb's table has in-frame clones only and misses some. The table includes 77,000 or so clones, approximately 78% detected once. The entry originates in a study of a mutant IDH1 vaccine in newly diagnosed glioma. Time point: week 47, end of study. Vaccination comprised doses that each held 300 ug of mutant IDH1 20-mer peptide, plus topical imiquimod. New astrocytomas of WHO grade 3 or 4 that were IDH1-mutant and ATRX-lost were found in the donors. Germline V gene data show CDR1 as SQVTM and CDR2 as ANQGSEA. The CDR3 is made up of 14 amino acids. Trimming took off 6 bases at V and 5 bases at J, with 16 bases between the two ends.

The source of this sequence is a man aged 35-49 years with glioma. The sample was PBMCs, taken from a glioma patient whose treatment included an IDH1 peptide vaccine. This chain links TRBV29-1 with TRBJ2-2; no reliable D call. DNA for the CDR3: TGCAGCGTCTCCGTATCGCTAGTTACCGGGGAGCTGTTTTTT. Protein product: CSVSVSLVTGELFF.